This paragraph covers one T cell receptor beta chain sequence. The antigen is not known. This sample is part of a study of cytomegalovirus exposure and HLA in healthy donors. General study points: Cytomegalovirus-associated TCR beta chains were listed, numbering 164. Later, an analysis found that TCR clusters from the first cohort tended to co-occur in the 120 validation repertoires. The authors confirmed in vitro that a few CMV-associated chains were specific for CMV antigens.

This CDR3 comprises 15 residues. Trimming left V 4 bases short and J 2 bases short, with 15 bases between. Germline V CDR1 and CDR2: SGHAT, FQNNGV. Only in-frame clones appear in the TCRdb table, and some are missing; sequencing was by immunoSEQ multiplex PCR. The sample lists about 150,000 clones; 85% to 90% were seen once. The sequence was collected from a human donor in good health. The sequencing input was PBMCs. The rearrangement joins TRBV11-2 to TRBJ2-7, with a weak D call TRBD1 (6 bases). As DNA, the CDR3 is TGTGCCAGCAGCTCGACAGGAACCGGAACCTACGAGCAGTACTTC. Its protein is CASSSTGTGTYEQYF. The full variable domain, its missing parts supplied by reference TRBV11-2 and TRBJ2-7, is EAGVAQSPRYKIIEKRQSVAFWCNPISGHATLYWYQQILGQGPKLLIQFQNNGVVDDSQLPKDRFSAERLKGVDSTLKIQPAKLEDSAVYLCASSSTGTGTYEQYFGPGTRLTVT.